Below are 17 T cell receptor beta chains sequenced from a single sample in a study of T cell repertoires in cytomegalovirus infection. Each CDR3 protein is one row after TCRdb ran MiXCR on the reads. The sample has around 100,000 distinct CDR3 sequences, 10% seen once. Which antigens these TCRs recognize remains unknown. The sample taken for sequencing was PBMCs, sequenced either directly or after in vitro stimulation (not recorded which). All receptors derive from a human donor in good health (CMV status not recorded). Some clones in this sample may be carry-over from other donors' samples.

This clonotype was seen many times. The rearrangement uses TRBV19 and TRBJ1-2; TRBD1 agrees at 10 bases. The ends lost 5 bases at V and 7 bases at J; junction bases unmatched: 7. The length of the CDR3 is 14 residues. The germline V gene encodes CDR1 LNHDA and CDR2 SQIVND (reference sequence). The CDR3 nucleotides read TGTGCCAGTAGTCCCAGACAGGGGGCTGGTGGCTACACCTTC. It translates to CASSPRQGAGGYTF.

This clonotype was recorded many times. The rearrangement uses TRBV20-1 and TRBJ2-4, with D perhaps TRBD2 (7 bases). V lost 0 bases and J 1 base, leaving 31 bases between the germline ends. Per germline, CDR1 DFQATT and CDR2 SNEGSKA (reference sequence). The CDR3 totals 22 residues. The CDR3 DNA reads TGCAGTGCTAGAGAGGCTAGCGGTGACAGGAGAAGTAGACTCCTTGCCAAAAACATTCAGTACTTC. It codes for CSAREASGDRRSRLLAKNIQYF.

The rearrangement uses TRBV24-1 and TRBJ2-1; 8 bases are a match to TRBD2. The CDR3 length is 14 residues. V trimming: 4 bases; J trimming: 6 bases; junction bases outside the gene matches: 4. From germline, CDR1 is KGHDR and CDR2 SFDVKD. CDR3 loop: CATSDVGRANEQFF. DNA of the CDR3: TGTGCCACCAGTGACGTCGGGAGGGCCAATGAGCAGTTCTTC.

This clonotype was detected many times. The chain is built from TRBV11-2 and TRBJ2-7; D unresolved. This CDR3 contains 14 residues. Trimming removed 0 bases from V and 5 bases from J, with 11 bases in between. The V gene's germline CDR1 is SGHAT and CDR2 FQNNGV. The CDR3 nucleotides are TGTGCCAGCAGCTTAGATTTTGGGTACCACGAGCAGTACGTC. Protein product: CASSLDFGYHEQYV.

The rearrangement uses TRBV5-4 and TRBJ2-7; 9 bases line up with TRBD2. V shed 10 bases and J 5 bases; nucleotides not matched to a gene: 16. Germline-derived CDR1 and CDR2 are SGHNT and YYREEE (reference sequence). There are 15 residues in the CDR3. CDR3 region: CAYTGAGLATHEQYF. The CDR3 DNA sequence: TGTGCCTACACCGGAGCTGGACTAGCGACCCACGAGCAGTACTTC.

This clonotype was found a few times. The chain couples TRBV20-1 to TRBJ2-4, with TRBD1 identical over 9 bases. The junction had 6 bases not matched to a gene; V was cut back by 0 bases and J by 6 bases. Germline V gene lookup returns CDR1 DFQATT and CDR2 SNEGSKA (reference sequence). This CDR3 is built from 15 residues. CDR3 protein: CSARDRQGVGNIQYF. The CDR3 DNA follows: TGCAGTGCTAGAGACCGACAGGGGGTGGGAAACATTCAGTACTTC.

This clonotype was counted a few times. The rearrangement uses TRBV30 and TRBJ2-2, with no clear D. The CDR3 has 12 amino acids. Trimming took 3 bases from V and 5 from J, leaving 7 bases between them. Germline V gene data show CDR1 as GTSNPN and CDR2 as SVGIG (reference sequence). CDR3 sequence reads: CAWRDLTGELFF. CDR3 bases: TGTGCCTGGAGGGACCTAACCGGGGAGCTGTTTTTT.

At least ten counts were recorded for this clonotype. The V call is TRBV19, the J call TRBJ1-2, with D uncertain. The CDR3 extends over 14 amino acids. CDR1 and CDR2 (germline): LNHDA, SQIVND (reference sequence). Trimming left V 7 bases short and J 4 bases short, with 16 bases between. The CDR3 loop reads CASNPGGQFYGYTF. Written as DNA, the CDR3 is TGTGCCAGTAACCCCGGCGGTCAGTTCTATGGCTACACCTTC.

This clonotype has more than one count but fewer than ten. V gene TRBV19 combines with J gene TRBJ2-1; a possible D gene is TRBD2 (5 bases). CDR3 length: 17 amino acids. Germline V gene data show CDR1 as LNHDA and CDR2 as SQIVND (reference sequence). V lost 6 bases and J 0 bases, leaving 18 bases between the germline ends. CDR3 loop: CASSPPAGRSSYNEQFF. As DNA, the CDR3 is TGTGCCAGTAGCCCCCCGGCGGGCAGGAGCTCCTACAATGAGCAGTTCTTC.

This clonotype has ten or more counts. The chain links TRBV6-2 or TRBV6-3 to TRBJ2-3; D is unclear. The CDR3 contains 14 residues. V lost 2 bases and J 3 bases, leaving 9 bases between the germline ends. CDR1 and CDR2 (germline): MNHEY, SVGEGT. CDR3 nucleotides: TGTGCCAGCAGTTACGGCCTAGTGACAGATACGCAGTATTTT. This codes for CASSYGLVTDTQYF.

V gene TRBV5-5 combines with J gene TRBJ2-7, with 8 nucleotides matching TRBD1. CDR1 is SGHKS and CDR2 is YYEKEE in the germline V gene (reference sequence). Germline trimming cut 4 bases from V and 0 bases from J; bases unmatched to any gene: 6. The CDR3 totals 15 residues. CDR3 loop: CASSAGQASSYEQYV. The CDR3 DNA reads as TGTGCCAGCAGCGCGGGACAGGCGAGCTCCTACGAGCAGTACGTC.

Ten or more counts support this clonotype. The gene calls are TRBV7-2 and TRBJ2-1; TRBD1 aligns across 7 bases. The CDR3 has 14 amino acids. The germline V gene has CDR1 SGHTA and CDR2 FQGNSA. J lost 6 bases, V lost 5 bases, and 7 bases had no gene match. Written as DNA, the CDR3 is TGTGCCAGCAGCCCGGGACAGAGTTCCAATGAGCAGTTCTTC. Protein sequence: CASSPGQSSNEQFF.

The V call is TRBV6-2 or TRBV6-3, the J call TRBJ2-7; the D gene is possibly TRBD1 (6 bases). Per the germline V gene, CDR1 is MNHEY and CDR2 is SVGEGT. The germline V and J ends were trimmed by 6 bases and 4 bases, with 16 bases remaining between them. The CDR3 has 14 amino acids. The CDR3 region has the DNA TGTGCCAGCAGACCACTACAGGGCCGTTACGAGCAGTACGTC. This encodes CASRPLQGRYEQYV.

V and J are TRBV28 and TRBJ1-1; possibly TRBD1 for D (6 bases). The germline gives CDR1 MDHEN, CDR2 SYDVKM. The V end was cut by 7 bases, the J end by 6 bases, with 15 bases between. The CDR3 length is 13 residues. The CDR3 DNA reads TGTGCCAGCACGCAGGGGATGAGGCCTGAAGCTTTCTTT. Its translation: CASTQGMRPEAFF.

This chain connects TRBV2 to TRBJ1-2, with D possibly being TRBD1 (5 bases). V was trimmed by 6 bases and J by 8 bases, leaving 19 bases between them. From germline, CDR1 is SNHLY and CDR2 FYNNEI. The CDR3 totals 14 residues. CDR3 loop: CASRQELRIDGYTF. The CDR3 bases are TGTGCCAGCAGACAGGAACTTAGAATTGACGGCTACACCTTC.

This clonotype was recorded at least ten times. The chain employs TRBV6-2 or TRBV6-3 and TRBJ1-2; a weak D match, TRBD1 (5 bases). The V gene lost 5 bases and the J gene lost 4 bases, with 11 bases spanning the gap. CDR3 length equals 13 residues. Germline CDR1 and CDR2: MNHEY and SVGEGT. The DNA of the CDR3 is TGTGCCAGCAGTCGGGGCAAGACCTATGGCTACACCTTC. Residues: CASSRGKTYGYTF.

This clonotype has only a few counts. The chain combines TRBV4-1 with TRBJ2-1; TRBD2 might be the D (5 bases). Germline V gene lookup returns CDR1 MGHRA and CDR2 YSYEKL. Trimming removed 2 bases from V and 9 bases from J, with 20 bases in between. CDR3 length equals 16 residues. CDR3 sequence: CASSQQLPTAEGEQFF. As DNA, the CDR3 is TGCGCCAGCAGCCAACAGCTCCCGACTGCCGAGGGTGAGCAGTTCTTC.